The clone carrying this T cell receptor (beta chain) came up a few times. CDR1 and CDR2 (germline): SGHTA, FQGTGA. V lost 3 bases to trimming and J lost 4 bases; unmatched junction nucleotides: 2. The CDR3 consists of 13 residues. Per the original methods: From reference gene primer amplification, estimates of nucleated cell counts were derived. Using immunoSEQ multiplex PCR, the repertoire was profiled, and TCRdb retains in-frame clones only, with some absent. Clone size and V and J calls were adopted from that table, with D and trimming inferred from the DNA. The sample records under 80,000 clones, about four fifths being singletons. The sample comes from a study of blood T cell repertoires in COVID-19. Study at large: Samples representing acute and convalescent COVID-19 were sourced from the United States, Italy and Spain. Sources were T cells, B-cell-depleted T cells, or PBMCs; the material itself was cDNA or gDNA.

Sequenced sample: peripheral blood. The sequence derives from an elderly woman with active or convalescent COVID-19. The chain joins TRBV7-3 to TRBJ2-7; 8 nucleotides line up with TRBD1. The CDR3 DNA sequence: TGTGCCAGCAGCTTCGGACAGGGTTACGAGCAGTACTTC. Protein: CASSFGQGYEQYF.